Shown below are 24 T cell receptor beta chains from a single sample sequenced in a study of T cell responses to AZD1222 COVID-19 vaccine. Data came from immunoSEQ multiplex PCR; TCRdb stores just in-frame clones and leaves some out. The data show over 150,000 clones, with about 93% seen just once and around 0.97% held by the top ten. Here the sequenced sample was peripheral blood, taken 28 days after the second dose of the MenACWY control vaccine. The receptor source for this set is an adult who received the MenACWY meningococcal vaccine as a control.

The CDR3, as DNA: TGTGCCAGCAATCCACAGGGTAGCTCCTACGAGCAGTACTTC. Translating gives CASNPQGSSYEQYF. V gene TRBV2 combines with J gene TRBJ2-7; tentative D call: TRBD1 (6 bases). The V gene lost 7 bases and the J gene lost 0 bases, with 13 bases spanning the gap. CDR1 and CDR2 from the germline V gene are SNHLY and FYNNEI. This CDR3 is built from 14 residues. Drawing the rest from reference TRBV2 and TRBJ2-7, the complete variable domain is EPEVTQTPSHQVTQMGQEVILRCVPISNHLYFYWYRQILGQKVEFLVSFYNNEISEKSEIFDDQFSVERPDGSNFTLKIRSTKLEDSAMYFCASNPQGSSYEQYFGPGTRLTVT.

The rearrangement uses TRBV7-2 and TRBJ2-5; perhaps D is TRBD1 or TRBD2 (6 bases each). The ends were cut back, 1 base at V and 6 bases at J, with 15 bases in the middle. The V gene's germline CDR1 is SGHTA and CDR2 FQGNSA. The CDR3 covers 15 residues. The DNA for the CDR3 is TGTGCCAGCAGCTTAGGGCCCTCTCGGGGGCAGACCCAGTACTTC. Protein sequence: CASSLGPSRGQTQYF.

The genes are TRBV19 and TRBJ2-7; possibly TRBD2 for D (6 bases). The CDR3 sequence is 15 residues long. The V end lost 5 bases, the J end lost 1 base, and 15 bases lay between the germline ends. Germline V gene data show CDR1 as LNHDA and CDR2 as SQIVND (reference sequence). The CDR3 region has the DNA TGTGCCAGTAGTGACCCGCGGGGTAGGTCCTACGAGCAGTACTTC. Translation gives CASSDPRGRSYEQYF.

This clone has only a few counts. The CDR3 bases are TGTGCCAGCATGAGGCCTCCCTACAATGAGCAGTTCTTC. Its protein product is CASMRPPYNEQFF. The chain has TRBV3-1 (or the pseudogene TRBV3-2) and TRBJ2-1; D is unresolved. Looked up from germline, CDR1 is LGHDT and CDR2 is YNNKEL (reference sequence). This CDR3 contains 13 residues. V shed 7 bases and J shed 2 bases, with 9 bases lying between them.

The chain links TRBV19 to TRBJ1-6; D gene ambiguous. The ends were cut back, 5 bases at V and 4 bases at J, with 9 bases in the middle. From germline, CDR1 is LNHDA and CDR2 SQIVND (reference sequence). The CDR3 runs to 14 residues. CDR3 sequence: CASSEAMYNSPLHF. The CDR3 nucleotides are TGTGCCAGTAGTGAGGCAATGTATAATTCACCCCTCCACTTT.

The CDR3 DNA sequence: TGTGCCAGCAGTGAGGGCAGTGACTATGGCTACACCTTC. It codes for CASSEGSDYGYTF. V gene TRBV25-1 combines with J gene TRBJ1-2; D is unclear. The germline V gene has CDR1 MGHDK and CDR2 SYGVNS. This CDR3 is built from 13 residues. V gave up 3 bases and J gave up 3 bases, with 8 bases separating them.

The genes are TRBV28 and TRBJ1-6; D might be TRBD1 (6 bases). Germline V gene sequence: CDR1 MDHEN, CDR2 SYDVKM. Between the trimmed V and J ends, which lost 6 bases and 7 bases, there was a span of 16 bases. The CDR3 contains 15 residues. For the CDR3, the DNA is TGTGCCAGCAGAAAACAGGGTATTAGGAATTCACCCCTCCACTTT. As protein: CASRKQGIRNSPLHF.

The rearrangement joins TRBV19 to TRBJ1-5; D uncertain. Germline V gene sequence: CDR1 LNHDA, CDR2 SQIVND (reference sequence). This CDR3 region has 16 residues. V was trimmed by 6 bases and J by 0 bases, leaving 15 bases between them. DNA of the CDR3: TGTGCCAGTAGACCCCGGGGAGGAACTAGCAATCAGCCCCAGCATTTT. Translated: CASRPRGGTSNQPQHF.

The J gene is TRBJ2-7, the V gene TRBV21-1. TRBV21-1 is marked as a pseudogene. The length of the CDR3 is 16 residues. The chain's CDR3 is CASSTPGWRGVNEQYF. CDR3 nucleotide sequence: TGTGCCAGCAGCACACCGGGATGGAGGGGGGTCAACGAGCAGTACTTC.

V and J are TRBV5-5 and TRBJ1-2; 7 nucleotides align to TRBD1. J lost 6 bases, V lost 0 bases, and 8 bases had no gene match. Germline loops: CDR1 SGHKS, CDR2 YYEKEE (reference sequence). The CDR3 length is 15 residues. CDR3 residues: CASSLGAGGFNGYTF. The CDR3 DNA reads TGTGCCAGCAGCTTGGGGGCAGGGGGATTCAATGGCTACACCTTC.

This chain uses TRBV28 with TRBJ2-1; perhaps TRBD1 as D (5 bases). The CDR3 has 14 amino acids. Trimming took off 7 bases at V and 3 bases at J, with 13 bases between the two ends. Germline V gene data show CDR1 as MDHEN and CDR2 as SYDVKM. The CDR3 reads CASNRAGHYNEQFF. The CDR3 nucleotides read TGTGCCAGCAATAGGGCAGGGCACTACAATGAGCAGTTCTTC.

The V and J genes are TRBV4-2 and TRBJ2-1; 9 bases are shared with TRBD2. Germline CDR1 LGHNA, CDR2 YNFKEQ. V dropped 3 bases and J dropped 4; count of bases not matched to a gene: 7. The CDR3 is 16 amino acids. Written as DNA, the CDR3 is TGTGCCAGCAGCCAGGAGCGGGGGGATTTGTACAATGAGCAGTTCTTC. It translates to CASSQERGDLYNEQFF.

This clone was seen a few times. The chain has TRBV7-9 and TRBJ2-3, with D perhaps TRBD1 or TRBD2 (5 bases each). This CDR3 is built from 16 residues. CDR1 and CDR2 from the germline V gene are SEHNR and FQNEAQ (reference sequence). Trimming left V 5 bases short and J 5 bases short, with 20 bases between. The CDR3 spells CASSKGPGLGEDTQYF. The CDR3 nucleotides are TGTGCCAGCAGCAAGGGGCCGGGATTAGGGGAAGATACGCAGTATTTT.

The chain is built from TRBV28 and TRBJ2-3; 9 bases are a match to TRBD1. Germline CDR1 and CDR2: MDHEN and SYDVKM. This CDR3 spans 16 amino acids. V was pared by 5 bases and J by 5 bases, with 11 bases of the junction left unmatched. In nucleotides, the CDR3 is TGTGCCAGCAGTCCGAACAGGGGGCACGGCGTAGATACGCAGTATTTT. It translates to CASSPNRGHGVDTQYF.

The CDR3 sequence is CASSPQVPAVMNTEAFF. The CDR3 DNA sequence: TGTGCCAGCAGCCCCCAGGTCCCAGCTGTAATGAACACTGAAGCTTTCTTT. The rearrangement links TRBV3-1 (or the pseudogene TRBV3-2) to TRBJ1-1; D unclear. CDR1 is LGHDT, CDR2 YNNKEL, per germline (reference sequence). V gave up 4 bases and J gave up 0 bases, with 18 bases separating them. CDR3 length: 17 residues.

The chain combines TRBV9 with TRBJ2-7, with D possibly matching TRBD2 (6 bases). The CDR3 extends over 14 amino acids. Trimming shortened V by 3 bases and J by 3 bases, and 13 bases separated the two germline ends. The germline CDR1 and CDR2 sequences are SGDLS and YYNGEE. The CDR3 DNA follows: TGTGCCAGCAGCGCCGGGCGGGATATCTACGAGCAGTACTTC. This sequence encodes CASSAGRDIYEQYF.

This chain uses TRBV7-8 with TRBJ2-1, with 7 nucleotides matching TRBD2. This CDR3 comprises 15 residues. V shed 5 bases, J shed 2 bases, and the junction held 6 bases outside the gene matches. Germline V gene sequence: CDR1 SGHVS, CDR2 FQNEAQ. The CDR3 DNA is TGTGCCAGCAGCCACGGGACTAAGGCCTACAATGAGCAGTTCTTC. Translated: CASSHGTKAYNEQFF.

J is TRBJ1-1 and V is TRBV7-3; D possibly corresponds to TRBD1 (5 bases). Germline values: CDR1 SGHTA, CDR2 FQGTGA. This CDR3 spans 14 amino acids. Trimming removed 5 bases at V and 3 bases at J, with 13 bases between. Here the CDR3 DNA reads TGTGCCAGCAGCCCTGGGGGGGACTACACTGAAGCTTTCTTT. It translates to CASSPGGDYTEAFF.

The chain couples TRBV7-8 to TRBJ1-4; D not certain. V was shortened by 2 bases and J by 4 bases, with 8 bases between the two germline ends. The germline V gene has CDR1 SGHVS and CDR2 FQNEAQ. CDR3 length equals 14 residues. The CDR3 sequence: CASSLNGLNEKLFF. CDR3 nucleotides: TGTGCCAGCAGCTTAAACGGCCTTAATGAAAAACTGTTTTTT.

V gene TRBV3-1 (or the pseudogene TRBV3-2) combines with J gene TRBJ1-5; D gene unclear. CDR3 length equals 14 residues. V shed 7 bases and J shed 0 bases, with 10 bases lying between them. Germline V gene data show CDR1 as LGHDT and CDR2 as YNNKEL (reference sequence). CDR3 sequence reads: CASKTSYSNQPQHF. The CDR3 DNA sequence: TGTGCCAGCAAGACGTCCTATAGCAATCAGCCCCAGCATTTT.

The chain uses TRBV10-3 and TRBJ2-3; 9 bases map to TRBD2. Germline V gives CDR1 ENHRY, CDR2 SYGVKD. The CDR3 consists of 13 residues. The trim removed 11 bases at V and 6 bases at J, leaving 9 bases unmatched. CDR3 DNA sequence: TGTGCCGTCAAGGGTCTAGCGGGGGATACGCAGTATTTT. It codes for CAVKGLAGDTQYF.

This rearrangement joins TRBV10-2 to TRBJ1-3; D is perhaps TRBD1 (5 bases). V gave up 6 bases and J gave up 4 bases, with 13 bases separating them. The CDR3 sequence is 14 residues long. Germline V gives CDR1 WSHSY, CDR2 SAAADI. The CDR3 sequence is CASSQGVSGNTIYF. For the CDR3, the DNA is TGCGCCAGCAGCCAAGGGGTCTCGGGAAACACCATATATTTT.

The chain has TRBV5-1 and TRBJ2-7, with TRBD1 as a possible D gene (6 bases). The CDR3 is 15 residues long. Germline lookup yields CDR1 SGHRS and CDR2 YFSETQ. V shed 4 bases and J shed 0 bases, with 14 bases lying between them. CDR3 residues: CASSPYQTGSYEQYF. The CDR3 nucleotides are TGCGCCAGCAGCCCTTATCAGACAGGCTCCTACGAGCAGTACTTC.

J is TRBJ2-3 and V is TRBV6-1; the D call may be TRBD1 or TRBD2 (5 bases each). V lost 3 bases to trimming and J lost 4 bases, with 5 bases between them. The length of the CDR3 is 12 residues. Germline V CDR1 and CDR2: MNHNS, SASEGT. CDR3 amino acids: CASSEGADTQYF. In DNA, the CDR3 is TGTGCCAGCAGTGAGGGGGCAGATACGCAGTATTTT.